Here is one TCR beta chain with its context. The germline V gene encodes CDR1 SGHRS and CDR2 YFSETQ. The CDR3 extends over 15 amino acids. Trimming removed 1 base from V and 2 bases from J, with 13 bases in between. The data were produced by immunoSEQ multiplex PCR, yet TCRdb's version contains in-frame clones alone and is incomplete. The data show about 2 million clones, over 85% seen once. Naive CD8 cells lacked CD45RO and underwent positive selection for CCR7, leaving out terminally differentiated effector memory CD45RA+ cells. The entry originates in a study of shared clonotypes between healthy human individuals.

The chain joins TRBV5-1 to TRBJ2-7; tentatively, D is TRBD1 or TRBD2 (5 bases each). The receptor was isolated from a man younger than 30 in good health. The sequenced sample was naive CD8+ T cells sorted from blood. The CDR3 bases are TGCGCCAGCAGCTTGAGCGAAGGGACCACCTACGAGCAGTACTTC. Protein sequence: CASSLSEGTTYEQYF.